The T cell receptor beta chain under discussion was sequenced for a study of CD8+ T cells in alopecia areata. Study-wide context: The drug, oral tofacitinib, was given to treated patients at 5 to 10 mg twice daily. Once tofacitinib had been taken for 6 to 18 months, 6 months off drug followed. Study-level points and caveats: Higher clonality was seen in lesional scalp than in normal scalp, especially in alopecia totalis/universalis.

The germline gives CDR1 SQVTM, CDR2 ANQGSEA. With 4 bases clipped from V and 0 bases from J, the junction kept 5 bases outside the gene matches. The CDR3 covers 14 residues. Extracted from the samples, RNA was reverse transcribed into cDNA to serve as the sequencing template. Method: immunoSEQ multiplex PCR; TCRdb's copy keeps in-frame clones and lacks some. The sample contains 100,000 to 150,000 clones, approximately 49% of which appear only once. Points on this clone: Its antigen is still unknown.

The chain combines TRBV29-1 with TRBJ1-1; 7 nucleotides agree with TRBD1. The origin of this receptor is a human donor with alopecia areata. Sample: CD8+ T cells sorted from blood, taken at week 0. CDR3 protein: CSVGGQLMNTEAFF. For the CDR3, the DNA is TGCAGCGTTGGGGGACAGCTAATGAACACTGAAGCTTTCTTT.